The T cell receptor (beta chain) under discussion was sequenced for a study of T cells after yellow fever vaccination. Study summary: SMART-Seq v4 Ultra Low Input served to prepare low-cell-number fractions.

TCR cDNA was made by 5'RACE template switching, adding a universal primer site and UMIs. TCRdb reprocessed the 5' RACE reads via MiXCR and lists one record per CDR3 protein. The table lists roughly 240,000 distinct CDR3 sequences, 6% to 8% of them singletons. Study outcomes and limitations: Contamination by abundant bulk-population clonotypes could be present in FACS-sorted repertoires. Booster samples showed a return of most primary-vaccination clones (around 96% CD4, approximately 90% CD8).

Regarding this clonotype: Its antigen remains unknown. At one end the junction does not follow the germline gene, possibly because of a read error.

Germline V gene sequence: CDR1 SGHTA, CDR2 FQGNSA. The CDR3 spans 16 residues. Sequencing used CD4+ T cells sorted from PBMCs, obtained on the day of the yellow fever booster vaccination. The TCR comes from a man aged 25 to 40 who received the YFV17D yellow fever vaccine. The V call is TRBV7-2, the J call TRBJ1-2; perhaps TRBD1 as D (5 bases). The CDR3 loop is CATSLGVIPYNYGYTF. Here the CDR3 DNA reads TGTGCCACCAGCCTAGGGGTCATACCATATAACTATGGCTACACCTTC.